These T cell receptor beta chains were read from a single sample in a study of cytotoxic CD8 clonotypes in ibrutinib-treated CLL. The assay was immunoSEQ multiplex PCR, and TCRdb's table has in-frame clones only and misses some. Found here are 110,000 or so clones, about 53% of them singletons; the top ten hold under 45%. The source material was PBMCs, sampled after 24 months of ibrutinib treatment. These receptors were taken from a human donor with chronic lymphocytic leukemia. CDR3s include the opening cysteine and the closing phenylalanine or tryptophan. Size is omitted from some rows. Given values are once, few, many or a class for expanded clones.

V gene	J gene	clone size	CDR3 protein
TRBV25-1	TRBJ1-3	NA	CASTLSSGNTIYF
TRBV19	TRBJ1-5	NA	CASSLSYSNQPQHF
TRBV7-3	TRBJ2-3	NA	CASSLMQTDTQYF
TRBV11-3	TRBJ2-5	NA	CASSPRTGGPLQETQYF
TRBV5-1	TRBJ2-6	few	CASSLAQGRGANVLTF
TRBV11-3	TRBJ1-2	NA	CASSLVPAAGYGYTF
TRBV5-1	TRBJ2-2	NA	CASSRTAAHNTGELFF
TRBV5-1	TRBJ1-6	NA	CASSWDGGNNSPLHF
TRBV5-1	TRBJ1-2	NA	CASSLDGQGTHGYTF
TRBV30	TRBJ1-4	few	CAWRSILGQRDEKLFF
TRBV5-1	TRBJ2-3	NA	CASSLGRQEDTQYF
TRBV7-9	TRBJ1-1	NA	CASSLRGADTEAFF
TRBV5-4	TRBJ2-1	NA	CASSLPASLYNEQFF
TRBV10-3	TRBJ1-2	NA	CAISDASTGGYTF
TRBV5-1	TRBJ2-5	NA	CASSLSQGPETQYF
TRBV5-1	TRBJ2-7	NA	CASSLEWTGGSYEQYF
TRBV19	TRBJ2-7	NA	CASPGQGDLEQYF
TRBV6-1	TRBJ2-7	few	CASRAGPYEQYF
TRBV7-4	TRBJ1-5	few	CASSCLDSPVGQPQHF
TRBV2	TRBJ1-5	few	CASRLTGGNQPQHF
TRBV9	TRBJ1-2	few	CASSVGSQGFYGYTF
TRBV18	TRBJ2-3	NA	CASSLRDRDTDTQYF
TRBV6-5	TRBJ2-7	many	CASEASLGSYEQYF
TRBV9	TRBJ1-5	few	CASSSGTGLQPQHF
TRBV7-3	TRBJ2-5	NA	CASSPDGSQETQYF